The sequence of this T cell receptor (beta chain) was determined in a study of shared clonotypes between healthy human individuals. CDR1 and CDR2 from the germline V gene are MNHEY and SMNVEV (reference sequence). This CDR3 has 14 residues. V lost 4 bases and J 5 bases, leaving 14 bases between the germline ends. Profiling relied on immunoSEQ multiplex PCR, and the TCRdb table lists in-frame clones only, not all of them. The table includes about 2.4 million clones, roughly 93% detected once. This receptor was obtained from a man in his late teens or twenties in good health. Some clones in this sample may be carry-over from other donors' samples. The chain combines TRBV27 with TRBJ1-2; D might be TRBD1 (5 bases). The sequenced material came from naive CD4+ T cells from PBMCs. Subset of the sample: CD45RA+ positively selected. The CDR3: CASSSYSGSYGYTF. As DNA, the CDR3 is TGTGCCAGCAGTTCTTACTCAGGGTCATATGGCTACACCTTC.